Below, one T cell receptor (beta chain) is given with its context. The data belong to a study of identical twins. TCRdb processed the 5' RACE reads anew with MiXCR; each CDR3 protein has one entry. The sample shows hundreds of thousands of distinct CDR3 sequences, 20% to 25% of them seen only once. The CDR3 runs 14 residues. The germline V gene has CDR1 SEHNR and CDR2 FQNEAQ (reference sequence). V was pared by 7 bases and J by 3 bases, with 13 bases between. The data also belong to a second study, concerning T cells expressing NK-cell markers.

The source material was CD4+ T cells sorted from blood. The sequence derives from a woman between 18 and 30 years old in good health. The chain links TRBV7-9 to TRBJ2-4, with D hard to call. CDR3 in amino acids: CASTPPSDKNIQYF. In nucleotides, the CDR3 is TGTGCCAGCACCCCCCCGTCAGACAAAAACATTCAGTACTTC.